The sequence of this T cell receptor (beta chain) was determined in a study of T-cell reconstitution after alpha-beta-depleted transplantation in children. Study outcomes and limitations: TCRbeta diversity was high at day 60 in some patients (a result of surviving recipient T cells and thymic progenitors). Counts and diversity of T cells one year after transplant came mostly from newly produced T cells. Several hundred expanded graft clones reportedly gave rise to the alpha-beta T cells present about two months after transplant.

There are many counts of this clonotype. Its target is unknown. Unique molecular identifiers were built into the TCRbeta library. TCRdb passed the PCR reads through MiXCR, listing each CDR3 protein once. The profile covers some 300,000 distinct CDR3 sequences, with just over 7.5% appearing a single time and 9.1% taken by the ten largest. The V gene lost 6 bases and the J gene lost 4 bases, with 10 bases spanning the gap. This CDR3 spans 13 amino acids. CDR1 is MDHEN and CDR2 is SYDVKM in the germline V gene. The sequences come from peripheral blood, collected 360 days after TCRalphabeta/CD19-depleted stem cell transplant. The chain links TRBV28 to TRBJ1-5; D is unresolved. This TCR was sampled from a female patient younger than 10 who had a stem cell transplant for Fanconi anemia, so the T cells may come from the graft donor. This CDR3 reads CASRRQHNQPQHF. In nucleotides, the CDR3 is TGTGCCAGCAGGAGACAACATAATCAGCCCCAGCATTTT.